This TCR beta chain was observed in a study of cytotoxic CD8 clonotypes in ibrutinib-treated CLL. Per germline, CDR1 SGHTS and CDR2 YDEGEE. The V gene end was trimmed by 0 bases and the J gene end by 0 bases; junction bases not matched to a gene: 2. The CDR3 sequence is 16 residues long. Method: immunoSEQ multiplex PCR; TCRdb's copy keeps in-frame clones and lacks some. The sample has about 310,000 clones, about 80% seen once; the top ten hold 5% to 7%. The source was PBMCs, collected before ibrutinib treatment. The TCR sequence derives from a human donor with chronic lymphocytic leukemia. The chain uses TRBV5-8 and TRBJ1-5; 8 bases line up with TRBD1. The CDR3 region is CASSLGTGNSNQPQHF. The DNA of the CDR3 is TGTGCCAGCAGCTTGGGGACAGGGAATAGCAATCAGCCCCAGCATTTT.